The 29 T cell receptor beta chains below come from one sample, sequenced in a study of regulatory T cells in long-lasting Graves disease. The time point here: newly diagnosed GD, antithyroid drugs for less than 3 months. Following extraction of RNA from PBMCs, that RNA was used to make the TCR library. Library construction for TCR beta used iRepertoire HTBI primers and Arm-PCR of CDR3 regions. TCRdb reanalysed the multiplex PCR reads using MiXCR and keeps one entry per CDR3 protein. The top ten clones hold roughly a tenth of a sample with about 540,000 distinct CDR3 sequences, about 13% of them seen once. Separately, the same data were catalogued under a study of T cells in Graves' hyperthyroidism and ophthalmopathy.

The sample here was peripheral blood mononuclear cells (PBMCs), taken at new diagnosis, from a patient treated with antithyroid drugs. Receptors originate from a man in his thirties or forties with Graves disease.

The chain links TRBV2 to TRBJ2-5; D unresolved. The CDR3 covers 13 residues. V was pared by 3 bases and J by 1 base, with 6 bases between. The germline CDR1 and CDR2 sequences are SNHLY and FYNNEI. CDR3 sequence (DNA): TGTGCCAGCAGTGATCTGGGCCAAGAGACCCAGTACTTC. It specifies CASSDLGQETQYF.

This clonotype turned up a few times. This CDR3 reads CARSVGCQDVTGELFF. The CDR3 DNA sequence: TGTGCCAGATCGGTGGGATGTCAGGATGTCACCGGGGAGCTGTTTTTT. The genes are TRBV19 and TRBJ2-2, with no clear D. Trimming cost V 9 bases and J 4 bases, with 21 bases left between them. Germline CDR1 LNHDA, CDR2 SQIVND (reference sequence). The CDR3 contains 16 residues.

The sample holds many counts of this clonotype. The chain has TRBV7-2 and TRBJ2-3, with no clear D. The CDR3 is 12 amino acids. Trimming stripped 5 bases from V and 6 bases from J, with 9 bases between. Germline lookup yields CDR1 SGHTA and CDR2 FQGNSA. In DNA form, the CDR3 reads TGTGCCAGCAGCCAGTGGGTGGATACGCAGTATTTT. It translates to CASSQWVDTQYF.

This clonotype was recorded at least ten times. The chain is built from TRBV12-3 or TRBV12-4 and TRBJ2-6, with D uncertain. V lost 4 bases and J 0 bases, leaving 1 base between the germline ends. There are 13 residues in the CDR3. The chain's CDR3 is CASSYSGANVLTF. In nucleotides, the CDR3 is TGTGCCAGCAGTTACTCTGGGGCCAACGTCCTGACTTTC.

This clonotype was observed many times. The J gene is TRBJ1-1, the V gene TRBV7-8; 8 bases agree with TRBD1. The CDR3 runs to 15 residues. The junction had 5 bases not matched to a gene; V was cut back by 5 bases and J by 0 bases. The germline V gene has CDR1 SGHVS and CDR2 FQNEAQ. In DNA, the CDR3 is TGTGCCAGCAGCGGGAGGACAGGGCTGAACACTGAAGCTTTCTTT. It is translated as CASSGRTGLNTEAFF.

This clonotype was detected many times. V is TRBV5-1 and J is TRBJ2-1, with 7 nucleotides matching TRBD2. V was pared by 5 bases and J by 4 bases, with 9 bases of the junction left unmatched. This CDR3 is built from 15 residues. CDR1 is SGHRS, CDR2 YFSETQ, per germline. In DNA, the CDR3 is TGCGCCAGCAGTCGCGGGAGCACAACTTACAATGAGCAGTTCTTC. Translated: CASSRGSTTYNEQFF.

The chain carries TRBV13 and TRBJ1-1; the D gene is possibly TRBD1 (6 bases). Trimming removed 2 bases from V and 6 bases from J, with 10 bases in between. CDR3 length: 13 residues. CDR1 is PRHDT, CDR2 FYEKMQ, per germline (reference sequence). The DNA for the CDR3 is TGTGCCAGCAGCTTACAGGGGCGCTCTGAAGCTTTCTTT. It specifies CASSLQGRSEAFF. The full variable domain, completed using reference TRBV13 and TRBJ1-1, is AAGVIQSPRHLIKEKRETATLKCYPIPRHDTVYWYQQGPGQDPQFLISFYEKMQSDKGSIPDRFSAQQFSDYHSELNMSSLELGDSALYFCASSLQGRSEAFFGQGTRLTVV.

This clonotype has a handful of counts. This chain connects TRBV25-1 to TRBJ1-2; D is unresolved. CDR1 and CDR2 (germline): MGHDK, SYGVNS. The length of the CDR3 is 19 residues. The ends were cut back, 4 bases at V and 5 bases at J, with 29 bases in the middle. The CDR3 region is CASSASRGGFGPRYYGYTF. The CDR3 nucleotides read TGTGCCAGCAGTGCTTCCCGCGGCGGGTTTGGCCCCAGATATTATGGCTACACCTTC.

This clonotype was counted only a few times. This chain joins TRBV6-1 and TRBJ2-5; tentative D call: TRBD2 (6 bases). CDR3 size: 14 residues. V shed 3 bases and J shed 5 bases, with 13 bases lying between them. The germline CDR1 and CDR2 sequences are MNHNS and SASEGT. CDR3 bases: TGTGCCAGCAGTGAGGGGCGGGAATGGGAGACCCAGTACTTC. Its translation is CASSEGREWETQYF.

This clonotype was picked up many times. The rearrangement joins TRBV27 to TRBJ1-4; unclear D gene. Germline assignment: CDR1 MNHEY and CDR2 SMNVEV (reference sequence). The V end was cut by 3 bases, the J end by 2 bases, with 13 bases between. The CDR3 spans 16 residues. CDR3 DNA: TGTGCCAGCAGTTTCGCAGCGGGAGCGACTAATGAAAAACTGTTTTTT. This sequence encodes CASSFAAGATNEKLFF.

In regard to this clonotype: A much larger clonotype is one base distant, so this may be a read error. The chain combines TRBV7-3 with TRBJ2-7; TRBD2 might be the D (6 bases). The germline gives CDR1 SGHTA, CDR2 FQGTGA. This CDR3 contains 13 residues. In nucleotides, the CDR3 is TGTGCCAGCAGCTCACTCCGGGACTCCGAGCGGTACTTC. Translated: CASSSLRDSERYF. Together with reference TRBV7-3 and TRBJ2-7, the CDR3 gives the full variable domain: GAGVSQTPSNKVTEKGKYVELRCDPISGHTALYWYRQSLGQGPEFLIYFQGTGAADDSGLPNDRFFAVRPEGSVSTLKIQRTERGDSAVYLCASSSLRDSERYFGPGTRLTVT.

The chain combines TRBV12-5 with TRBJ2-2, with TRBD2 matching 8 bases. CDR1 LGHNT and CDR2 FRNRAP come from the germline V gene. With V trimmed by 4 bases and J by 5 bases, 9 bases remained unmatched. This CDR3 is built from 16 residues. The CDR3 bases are TGTGCTAGTGGTTCGGCCAGCGGGAGTTGGACCGGGGAGCTGTTTTTT. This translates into CASGSASGSWTGELFF. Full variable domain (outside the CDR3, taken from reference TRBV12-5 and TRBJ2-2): DARVTQTPRHKVTEMGQEVTMRCQPILGHNTVFWYRQTMMQGLELLAYFRNRAPLDDSGMPKDRFSAEMPDATLATLKIQPSEPRDSAVYFCASGSASGSWTGELFFGEGSRLTVL.

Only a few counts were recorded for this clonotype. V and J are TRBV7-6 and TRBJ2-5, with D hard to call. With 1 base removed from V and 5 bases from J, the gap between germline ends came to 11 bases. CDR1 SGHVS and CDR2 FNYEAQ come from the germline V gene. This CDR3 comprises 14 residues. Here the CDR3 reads CASSLGDWRETQYF. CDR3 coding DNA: TGTGCCAGCAGCTTAGGTGATTGGCGGGAGACCCAGTACTTC.

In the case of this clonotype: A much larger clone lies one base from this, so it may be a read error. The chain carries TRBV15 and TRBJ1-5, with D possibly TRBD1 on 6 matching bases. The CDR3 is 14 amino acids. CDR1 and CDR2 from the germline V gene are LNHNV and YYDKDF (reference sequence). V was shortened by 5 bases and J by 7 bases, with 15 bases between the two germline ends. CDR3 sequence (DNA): TGTGCCACCAGCGGAGGTGTACAGGGACAGCCCCAGCATTTT. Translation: CATSGGVQGQPQHF.

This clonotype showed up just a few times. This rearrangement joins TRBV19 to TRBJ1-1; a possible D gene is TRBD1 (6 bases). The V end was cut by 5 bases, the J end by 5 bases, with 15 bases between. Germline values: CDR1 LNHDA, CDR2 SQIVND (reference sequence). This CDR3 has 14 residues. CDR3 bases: TGTGCCAGTAGTTCATTATCAAGGGGGACTGAAGCTTTCTTT. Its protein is CASSSLSRGTEAFF.

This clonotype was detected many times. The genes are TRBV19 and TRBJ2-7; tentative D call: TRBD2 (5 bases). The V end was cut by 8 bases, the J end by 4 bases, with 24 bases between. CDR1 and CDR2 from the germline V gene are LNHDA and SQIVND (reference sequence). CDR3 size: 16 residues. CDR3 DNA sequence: TGTGCCAGTGCCGGGAATGCATGGGGAGCTTCGTACGAGCAGTACTTC. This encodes CASAGNAWGASYEQYF.

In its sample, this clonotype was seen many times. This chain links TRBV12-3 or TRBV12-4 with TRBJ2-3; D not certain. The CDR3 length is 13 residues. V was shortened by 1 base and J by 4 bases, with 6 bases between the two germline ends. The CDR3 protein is CASSLVYADTQYF. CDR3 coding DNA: TGTGCCAGCAGTTTAGTATACGCAGATACGCAGTATTTT.

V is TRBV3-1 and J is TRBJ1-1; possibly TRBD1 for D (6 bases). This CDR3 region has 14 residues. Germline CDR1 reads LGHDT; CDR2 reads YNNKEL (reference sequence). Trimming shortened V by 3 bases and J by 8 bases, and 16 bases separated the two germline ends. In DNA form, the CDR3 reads TGTGCCAGCAGCCAGCGGGGGGGGCCCGGGGAAGCTTTCTTT. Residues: CASSQRGGPGEAFF.

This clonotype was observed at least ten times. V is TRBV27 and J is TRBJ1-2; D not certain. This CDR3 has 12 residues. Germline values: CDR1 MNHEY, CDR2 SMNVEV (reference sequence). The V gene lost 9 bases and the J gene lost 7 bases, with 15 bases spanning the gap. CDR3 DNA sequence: TGTGCCAGGCCGAGCAGCGGGCTTGGCTACACCTTC. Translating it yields CARPSSGLGYTF.

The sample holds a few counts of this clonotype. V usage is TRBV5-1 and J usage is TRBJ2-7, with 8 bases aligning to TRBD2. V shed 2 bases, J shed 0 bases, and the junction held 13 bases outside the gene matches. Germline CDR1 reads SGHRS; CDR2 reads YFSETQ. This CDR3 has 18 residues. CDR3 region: CASSFSDVTSGYSYEQYF. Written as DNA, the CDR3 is TGCGCCAGCAGCTTCTCGGACGTTACTAGCGGATACTCCTACGAGCAGTACTTC.

CDR3 sequence: CATRLAQMNTEAFF. In DNA form, the CDR3 reads TGTGCCACCAGATTAGCACAGATGAACACTGAAGCTTTCTTT. The V call is TRBV15, the J call TRBJ1-1; D uncertain. CDR1 and CDR2 (germline): LNHNV, YYDKDF (reference sequence). Trimming shortened V by 6 bases and J by 0 bases, and 11 bases separated the two germline ends. The CDR3 has 14 amino acids.

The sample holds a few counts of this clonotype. The CDR3 region is CASSQDLGSTYNEQFF. The CDR3 DNA reads as TGTGCCAGCAGCCAAGATCTAGGGAGTACCTACAATGAGCAGTTCTTC. The chain joins TRBV14 to TRBJ2-1; a possible D gene is TRBD2 (5 bases). V was cut by 0 bases and J by 2 bases, with 11 bases left in between. This CDR3 comprises 16 residues. From germline, CDR1 is SGHDN and CDR2 FVKESK.

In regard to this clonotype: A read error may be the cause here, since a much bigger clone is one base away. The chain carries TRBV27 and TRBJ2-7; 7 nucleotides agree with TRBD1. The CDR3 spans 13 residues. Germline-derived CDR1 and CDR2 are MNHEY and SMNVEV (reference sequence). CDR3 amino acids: CSSRSAGGYEQYF. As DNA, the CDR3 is TGTTCCAGCAGATCCGCAGGGGGCTACGAGCAGTACTTC.

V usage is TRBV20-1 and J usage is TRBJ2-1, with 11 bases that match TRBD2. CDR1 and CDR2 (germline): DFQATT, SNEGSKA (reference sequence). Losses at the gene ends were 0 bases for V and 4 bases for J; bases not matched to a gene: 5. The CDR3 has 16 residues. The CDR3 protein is CSARDQLAGVYNEQFF. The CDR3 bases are TGCAGTGCTAGAGATCAACTAGCGGGAGTTTACAATGAGCAGTTCTTC.

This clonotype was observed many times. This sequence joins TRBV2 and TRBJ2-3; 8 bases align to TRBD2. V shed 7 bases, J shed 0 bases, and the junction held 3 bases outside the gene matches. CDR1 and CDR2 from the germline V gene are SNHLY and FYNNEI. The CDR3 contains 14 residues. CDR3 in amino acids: CASIGGASTDTQYF. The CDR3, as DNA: TGTGCCAGCATCGGGGGGGCAAGCACAGATACGCAGTATTTT.

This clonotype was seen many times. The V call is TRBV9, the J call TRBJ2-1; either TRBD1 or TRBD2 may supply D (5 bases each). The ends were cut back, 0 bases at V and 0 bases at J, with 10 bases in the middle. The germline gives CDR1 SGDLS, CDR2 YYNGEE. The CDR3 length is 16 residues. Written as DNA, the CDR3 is TGTGCCAGCAGCGTAGGGTGGGGGAGCTCCTACAATGAGCAGTTCTTC. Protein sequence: CASSVGWGSSYNEQFF.

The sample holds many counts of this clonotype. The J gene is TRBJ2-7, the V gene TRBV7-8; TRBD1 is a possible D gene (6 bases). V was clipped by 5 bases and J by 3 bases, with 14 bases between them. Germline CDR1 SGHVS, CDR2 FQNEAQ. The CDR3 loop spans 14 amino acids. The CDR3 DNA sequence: TGTGCCAGCAGCCCCGACAGGTTCTACTACGAGCAGTACTTC. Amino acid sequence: CASSPDRFYYEQYF.

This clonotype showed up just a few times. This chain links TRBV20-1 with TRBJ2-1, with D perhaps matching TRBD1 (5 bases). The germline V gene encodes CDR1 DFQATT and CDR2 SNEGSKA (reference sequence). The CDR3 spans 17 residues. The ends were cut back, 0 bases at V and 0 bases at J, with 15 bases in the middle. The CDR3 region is CSARDKGCLSSYNEQFF. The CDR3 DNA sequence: TGCAGTGCTAGAGATAAGGGGTGCTTGAGCTCCTACAATGAGCAGTTCTTC.

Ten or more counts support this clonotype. CDR3 sequence (DNA): TGTGCCAGCAGTGATAGGACTAGCGGAATGGGAAGAGATGAGTACTTC. Amino acid sequence: CASSDRTSGMGRDEYF. The chain employs TRBV2 and TRBJ2-5, with 10 positions matching TRBD2. After removal of 3 bases from V and 12 bases from J, the junction contained 16 bases not matched to a gene. CDR1 is SNHLY, CDR2 FYNNEI, per germline. The CDR3 runs 16 residues.